This entry features one T cell receptor (beta chain) sequence. What it binds is not known. The sample comes from a study of cytomegalovirus exposure and HLA in healthy donors. As for the study in general: A prior analysis found about 110 million unique TCR beta sequences from about 179 million T cells.

This CDR3 is 17 amino acids long. CDR1 and CDR2 (germline): SEHNR, FQNEAQ (reference sequence). Unmatched junction bases numbered 10, after V lost 3 bases and J lost 2 bases. This PCR relied on a set of 60 Vbeta primers and 13 Jbeta primers. Per the authors' pipeline: Later, an analysis found 65 million to 85 million unique TCR beta chains, and approximately 10 million of these were shared. The repertoire was sequenced with immunoSEQ multiplex PCR; TCRdb's copy has only in-frame clones and lacks some. V and J calls and clone size follow that table, whereas D and trimming were derived from the DNA. There are 110,000 to 150,000 clones in the sample; roughly 80% occur only once, and approximately 0.9% lies in the top ten. Study-wide findings and caveats: TRBV6-2, TRBV6-3 and some other V segments were unresolvable in 87-base-pair reads.

The receptor comes from a man younger than 35 in good health and CMV-seronegative. The chain uses TRBV7-9 and TRBJ2-5, with 9 bases fitting TRBD1. Input material: PBMCs. DNA for the CDR3: TGTGCCAGCAGCTTGGGACAGGGAAAAGGAGGGCAAGAGACCCAGTACTTC. It codes for CASSLGQGKGGQETQYF.